This passage covers 5 T cell receptor beta chains from one sample sequenced in a study of T cell responses to AZD1222 COVID-19 vaccine. TCRdb's copy holds only in-frame clones and misses some; the assay was immunoSEQ multiplex PCR. The sample has some 56,000 clones; approximately 85% are singletons. Sequenced here: peripheral blood, sampled on day 0 of AZD1222 vaccination. Receptors originate from an adult in good health.

This sequence joins TRBV29-1 and TRBJ1-5, with D tentatively TRBD1 (5 bases). Trimming shortened V by 4 bases and J by 5 bases, and 9 bases separated the two germline ends. Looked up from germline, CDR1 is SQVTM and CDR2 is ANQGSEA. CDR3 size: 12 residues. CDR3 sequence reads: CSVGGGDQPQHF. In DNA, the CDR3 is TGCAGCGTTGGGGGAGGGGATCAGCCCCAGCATTTT. The full variable domain, rest sourced from reference TRBV29-1 and TRBJ1-5, is SAVISQKPSRDICQRGTSLTIQCQVDSQVTMMFWYRQQPGQSLTLIATANQGSEATYESGFVIDKFPISRPNLTFSTLTVSNMSPEDSSIYLCSVGGGDQPQHFGDGTRLSIL.

This clone was observed a few times. This chain uses TRBV5-4 with TRBJ1-2; D perhaps matches TRBD1 (6 bases). The germline gives CDR1 SGHNT, CDR2 YYREEE (reference sequence). The CDR3 has 14 amino acids. V was cut by 3 bases and J by 5 bases, with 14 bases left in between. The CDR3 nucleotides read TGTGCCAGCAGCTCCAAAGGCGGACAGTATGGCTACACCTTC. This encodes CASSSKGGQYGYTF.

This chain uses TRBV3-1 (or the pseudogene TRBV3-2) with TRBJ1-2, with D hard to call. CDR3 length: 12 residues. Germline values: CDR1 LGHDT, CDR2 YNNKEL (reference sequence). V was trimmed by 6 bases and J by 5 bases, leaving 10 bases between them. Here the CDR3 DNA reads TGTGCCAGCAGTCAATTAGCATATGGCTACACCTTC. Residues: CASSQLAYGYTF.

This clone has a single count. V is TRBV6-5 and J is TRBJ1-1; 7 bases map to TRBD1. CDR1 and CDR2 from the germline V gene are MNHEY and SVGAGI. The CDR3 loop spans 14 amino acids. V trimming: 6 bases; J trimming: 11 bases; junction bases outside the gene matches: 15. CDR3 region: CASRPTGAISWAFF. CDR3 sequence (DNA): TGTGCCAGCAGACCTACAGGGGCCATTTCGTGGGCTTTCTTT.

The CDR3 is CASSSDRVGGYTF. Written as DNA, the CDR3 is TGTGCCAGCAGTTCCGACAGGGTCGGTGGCTACACCTTC. The V call is TRBV6-5, the J call TRBJ1-2; TRBD1 agrees at 7 bases. Germline CDR1 MNHEY, CDR2 SVGAGI. The V segment lost 4 bases and the J segment 7 bases; nucleotides outside the gene matches: 6. CDR3 length equals 13 residues.